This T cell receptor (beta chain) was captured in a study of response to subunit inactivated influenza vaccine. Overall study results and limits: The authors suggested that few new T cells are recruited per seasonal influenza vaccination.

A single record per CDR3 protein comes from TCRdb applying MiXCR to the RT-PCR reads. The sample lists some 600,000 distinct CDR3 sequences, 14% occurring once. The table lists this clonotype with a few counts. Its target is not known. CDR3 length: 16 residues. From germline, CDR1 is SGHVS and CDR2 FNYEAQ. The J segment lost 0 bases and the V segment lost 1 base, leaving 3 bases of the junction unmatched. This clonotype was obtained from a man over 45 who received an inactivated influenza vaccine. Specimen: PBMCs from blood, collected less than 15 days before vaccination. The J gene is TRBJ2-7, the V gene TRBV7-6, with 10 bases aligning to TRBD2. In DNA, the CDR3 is TGTGCCAGCAGCTTAGAGGCTAGCGGGAGCTCCTACGAGCAGTACTTC. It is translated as CASSLEASGSSYEQYF.